This T cell receptor beta chain was sequenced during a study of shared clonotypes between healthy human individuals. Study overall: Per-donor plates numbered three CD4 naive, three CD4 memory, two CD8 naive and one CD8 memory.

TCRdb keeps only in-frame clones here, not all; method: immunoSEQ multiplex PCR. The sample lists some 2,400,000 clones; approximately 96% were seen once. Sample: naive CD4+ T cells sorted from blood. Subset in this sample: CD45RA+ positively selected. The TCR sequence derives from a man aged 18 to 29 in good health.

The CDR3 loop reads CASSLDPGGVYYEQYF. CDR3 DNA: TGCGCCAGCAGCTTGGACCCAGGGGGGGTTTATTACGAGCAGTACTTC. This chain joins TRBV5-1 and TRBJ2-7; possibly TRBD1 or TRBD2 for D (7 bases each). The germline V gene encodes CDR1 SGHRS and CDR2 YFSETQ. This CDR3 region has 16 residues. Trimming left V 0 bases short and J 4 bases short, with 17 bases between.